The source of this TCR beta chain is a study of beta chain features in type 1 diabetes listed by TCRdb under 2018. Study-wide context: No differences in mean age, gender distribution, total cell number or subset yield were found between patients and healthy donors. Across all samples, fewer than 130 million sorted cells were examined, and cell number per subset correlated strongly with RNA yield. The study compared the TCRB repertoires of sorted circulating CD4+ T cell subsets in recently diagnosed type 1 diabetes patients with those in matched healthy donors. Regulatory and stem cell-like memory subsets were obtained from only 8 patients and roughly 8 healthy donors, while naive and central memory subsets were obtained from all 30 or so donors.

Counted from cysteine to phenylalanine, this CDR3 has 12 amino acids. Only the CDR3 DNA stays, 36 bases, in frame from base 1. The germline V gene encodes CDR1 SQVTM and CDR2 ANQGSEA. From each donor, a single peripheral blood sample of about 110 mL on average was drawn into heparinised tubes. Naive, central memory, regulatory and stem cell-like memory CD4+ T cells were sorted on a BD FACSAria II using a panel including CD45RO, CCR7, CD25, CD127, CD95 and CD27. All sorted populations exceeded 95% purity. Right away, PBMCs were isolated by Lymphoprep density gradient centrifugation and were stained directly, with no culture step. So that batch effects would be minimized, each experiment stained and sorted samples in pairs, pairing one healthy donor with one patient. Broad study findings and their caveats: PCR might favor shorter templates, but patient and control samples were amplified and corrected together, so any skew would affect both groups equally. In all four CD4+ subsets, TCRB CDR3 length was moderately but significantly shorter in type 1 diabetes patients. Because the HLA sub-analyses included only small numbers of individuals, any influence of HLA type on TCRB rearrangement was left unresolved. Because cDNA was sequenced instead of genomic DNA, highly expressing activated cells could be over-represented, though the groups showed no difference in activation or CD3 levels. Naive, central memory and regulatory TCRB repertoires appeared to be more similar among patients than among healthy donors. Fewer insertions and more nucleotide deletions at VDJ recombination sites were observed in patients with type 1 diabetes, implying thymic rearrangement abnormalities.

The entire amount of isolated RNA was reverse transcribed using the High Capacity cDNA Reverse Transcription Kit, so the sequenced TCRB transcripts were expressed ones. Deep immunoSEQ sequencing was applied to naive, central memory and regulatory T cell samples, giving an average of about 3.4 million total reads per sample. After sorted cells were lysed in RLT buffer, RNA was extracted with DNase-treated RNeasy Micro or Mini kits, with the choice depending on cell number. To prevent cross-contamination, every cell subset was processed on its own, while patient and healthy donor samples were processed together. Using the immunoSEQ multiplex PCR, TCRB sequences were amplified from cDNA into 87-bp fragments spanning the CDR3 region. Sequencing of the amplicons was performed on the Illumina HiSeq platform. On the study's bioinformatics: Synthetic template baselines were used to correct PCR bias computationally, reads within Hamming distance 2 were collapsed, and singletons that could not be merged were discarded. Reads were aligned to IMGT to assign V, D and J genes, CDR3 length, and insertions or deletions at six rearrangement sites. Within each subset, clonotype counts were normalized to the number of sorted cells before true diversity and Gini coefficients were calculated with the tcR R package. The overlap coefficient, calculated on TCRB nucleotide sequences, was used to quantify repertoire sharing. Out-of-frame TCRB sequences from naive cells were analyzed to stand in for the pre-selection repertoire. TCRdb stores this immuneACCESS table with in-frame sequences only. Part of the clones is absent; in the studies checked, under half of the shortfall reflects unresolved V genes, and no reason is known for the rest. V and J calls and clone size are those listed in that table; D and trimming were worked out from the DNA. This sample has hundreds of thousands of clones in its table, and 30% of those were observed once. The ten largest clones represent 0.065% of the sample.

Only a few counts were recorded for this clone. Its target antigen remains unknown. Per-nucleotide qualities are absent, and no much larger clonotype sits a single base away. Source material: naive CD4+ T cells from blood. The sample's cell subset or site label, decoded: true naive CD4+ T cells. The TCR originated in a young man in good health. The rearranged chain carries TRBV29-1 and TRBJ2-7; no D gene call is confident. The nucleotides are TGCACCGCTGGGGATGGGACCTACGAGCAGTACTTC. Its coded protein is CTAGDGTYEQYF.